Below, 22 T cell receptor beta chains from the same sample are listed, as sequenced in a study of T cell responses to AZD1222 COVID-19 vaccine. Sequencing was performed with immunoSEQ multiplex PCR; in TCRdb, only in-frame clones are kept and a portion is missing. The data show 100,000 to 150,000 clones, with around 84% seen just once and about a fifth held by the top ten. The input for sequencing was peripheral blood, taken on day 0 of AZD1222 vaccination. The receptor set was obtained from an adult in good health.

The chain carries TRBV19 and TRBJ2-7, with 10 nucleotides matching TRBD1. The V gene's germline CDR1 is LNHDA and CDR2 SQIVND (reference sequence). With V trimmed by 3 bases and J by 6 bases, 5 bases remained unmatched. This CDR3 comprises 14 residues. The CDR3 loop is CASSMRGQGFEQYF. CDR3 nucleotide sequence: TGTGCCAGTAGTATGAGGGGACAGGGGTTCGAGCAGTACTTC. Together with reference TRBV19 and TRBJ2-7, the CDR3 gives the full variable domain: DGGITQSPKYLFRKEGQNVTLSCEQNLNHDAMYWYRQDPGQGLRLIYYSQIVNDFQKGDIAEGYSVSREKKESFPLTVTSAQKNPTAFYLCASSMRGQGFEQYFGPGTRLTVT.

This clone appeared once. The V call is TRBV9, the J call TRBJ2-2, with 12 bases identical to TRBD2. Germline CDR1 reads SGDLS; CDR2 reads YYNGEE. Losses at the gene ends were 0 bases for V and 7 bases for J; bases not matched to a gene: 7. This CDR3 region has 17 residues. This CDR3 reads CASSVAASGGASGELFF. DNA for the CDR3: TGTGCCAGCAGCGTAGCGGCTAGCGGGGGGGCCAGCGGGGAGCTGTTTTTT.

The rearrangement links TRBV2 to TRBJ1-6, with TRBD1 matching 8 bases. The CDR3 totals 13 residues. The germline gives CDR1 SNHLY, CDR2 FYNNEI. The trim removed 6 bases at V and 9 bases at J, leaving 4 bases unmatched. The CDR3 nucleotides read TGTGCCAGCAGCGGACAGGGACCTTCACCCCTCCACTTT. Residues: CASSGQGPSPLHF. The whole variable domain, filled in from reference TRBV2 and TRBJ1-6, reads EPEVTQTPSHQVTQMGQEVILRCVPISNHLYFYWYRQILGQKVEFLVSFYNNEISEKSEIFDDQFSVERPDGSNFTLKIRSTKLEDSAMYFCASSGQGPSPLHFGNGTRLTVT.

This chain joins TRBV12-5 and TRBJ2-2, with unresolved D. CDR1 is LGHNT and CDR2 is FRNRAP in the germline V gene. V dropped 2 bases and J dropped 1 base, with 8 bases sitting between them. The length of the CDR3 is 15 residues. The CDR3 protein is CASGLRSGNTGELFF. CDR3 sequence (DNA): TGTGCTAGTGGTTTGCGGTCAGGGAACACCGGGGAGCTGTTTTTT.

The CDR3 loop reads CASSFPRDSRDTQYF. The DNA for the CDR3 is TGCGCCAGCAGCTTCCCTCGAGACAGCAGGGATACGCAGTATTTT. The gene calls are TRBV5-1 and TRBJ2-3, with D possibly matching TRBD1 (5 bases). The ends were cut back, 2 bases at V and 6 bases at J, with 16 bases in the middle. The CDR3 totals 15 residues. Per the germline V gene, CDR1 is SGHRS and CDR2 is YFSETQ.

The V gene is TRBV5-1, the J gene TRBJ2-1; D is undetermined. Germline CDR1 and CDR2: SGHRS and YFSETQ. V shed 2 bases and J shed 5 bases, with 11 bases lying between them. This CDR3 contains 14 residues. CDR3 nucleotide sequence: TGCGCCAGCAGCTTACGCGGTATCGACAATGAGCAGTTCTTC. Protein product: CASSLRGIDNEQFF.

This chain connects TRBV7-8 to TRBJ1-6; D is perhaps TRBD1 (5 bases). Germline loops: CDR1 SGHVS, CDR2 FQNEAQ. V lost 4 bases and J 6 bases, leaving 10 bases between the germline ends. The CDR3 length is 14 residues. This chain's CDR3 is CASSSTGFNSPLHF. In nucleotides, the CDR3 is TGTGCCAGCAGCTCAACAGGCTTTAATTCACCCCTCCACTTT. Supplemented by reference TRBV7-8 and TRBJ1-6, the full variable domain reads GAGVSQSPRYKVAKRGQDVALRCDPISGHVSLFWYQQALGQGPEFLTYFQNEAQLDKSGLPSDRFFAERPEGSVSTLKIQRTQQEDSAVYLCASSSTGFNSPLHFGNGTRLTVT.

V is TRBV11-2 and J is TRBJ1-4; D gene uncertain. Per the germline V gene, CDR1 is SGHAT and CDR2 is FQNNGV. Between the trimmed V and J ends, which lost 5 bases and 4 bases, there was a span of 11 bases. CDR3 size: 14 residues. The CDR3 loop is CASSLDGYNEKLFF. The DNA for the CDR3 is TGTGCCAGCAGCCTGGACGGGTATAATGAAAAACTGTTTTTT.

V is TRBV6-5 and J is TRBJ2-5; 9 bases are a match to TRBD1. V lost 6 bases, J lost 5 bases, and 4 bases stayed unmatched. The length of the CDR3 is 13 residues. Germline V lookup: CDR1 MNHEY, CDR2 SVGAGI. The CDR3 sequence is CASRRQGDETQYF. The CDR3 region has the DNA TGTGCCAGCAGACGACAGGGGGACGAGACCCAGTACTTC.

CDR3 sequence: CASSPDRGGTEAFF. CDR3 coding DNA: TGTGCCAGCAGCCCGGACAGGGGAGGAACTGAAGCTTTCTTT. The genes are TRBV7-9 and TRBJ1-1, with TRBD1 matching 9 bases. This CDR3 has 14 amino acids. Germline CDR1 reads SEHNR; CDR2 reads FQNEAQ (reference sequence). Unmatched junction bases numbered 6, after V lost 5 bases and J lost 5 bases.

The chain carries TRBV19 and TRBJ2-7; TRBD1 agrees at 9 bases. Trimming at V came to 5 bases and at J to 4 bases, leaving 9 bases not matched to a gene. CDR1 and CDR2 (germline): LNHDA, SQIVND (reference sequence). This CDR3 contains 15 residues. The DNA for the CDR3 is TGTGCCAGTAGTCTCTCCGGGACAGGGCGTTACGAGCAGTACTTC. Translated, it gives CASSLSGTGRYEQYF.

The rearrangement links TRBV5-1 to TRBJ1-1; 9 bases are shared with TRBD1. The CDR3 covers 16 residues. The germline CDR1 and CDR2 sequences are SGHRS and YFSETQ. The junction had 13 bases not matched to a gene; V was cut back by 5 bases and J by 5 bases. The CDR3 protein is CASSNGDRTGETEAFF. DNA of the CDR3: TGCGCCAGCAGTAACGGCGATCGGACAGGGGAGACTGAAGCTTTCTTT.

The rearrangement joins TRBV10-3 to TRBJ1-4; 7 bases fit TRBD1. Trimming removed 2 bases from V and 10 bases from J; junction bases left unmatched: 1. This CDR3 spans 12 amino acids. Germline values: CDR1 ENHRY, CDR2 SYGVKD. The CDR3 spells CAISEDRVKLFF. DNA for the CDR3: TGTGCCATCAGTGAGGACAGGGTAAAACTGTTTTTT.

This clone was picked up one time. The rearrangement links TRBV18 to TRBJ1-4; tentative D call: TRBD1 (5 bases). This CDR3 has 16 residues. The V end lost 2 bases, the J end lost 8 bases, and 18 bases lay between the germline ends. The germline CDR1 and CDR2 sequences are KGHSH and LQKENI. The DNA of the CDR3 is TGTGCCAGCTCACCATTTGTGGGCAGGGTAGGCGAAAAACTGTTTTTT. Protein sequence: CASSPFVGRVGEKLFF.

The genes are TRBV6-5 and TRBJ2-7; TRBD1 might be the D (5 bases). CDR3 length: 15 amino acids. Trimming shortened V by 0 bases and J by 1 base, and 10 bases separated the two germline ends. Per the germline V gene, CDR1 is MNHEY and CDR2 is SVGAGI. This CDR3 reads CASSYSSRASYEQYF. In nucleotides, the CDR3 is TGTGCCAGCAGTTACTCCTCCAGGGCTTCCTACGAGCAGTACTTC.

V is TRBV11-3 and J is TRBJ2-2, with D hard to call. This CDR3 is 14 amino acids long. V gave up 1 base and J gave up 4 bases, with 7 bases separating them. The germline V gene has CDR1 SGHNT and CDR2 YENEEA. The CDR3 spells CASSLGSTTGELFF. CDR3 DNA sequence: TGTGCCAGCAGCTTAGGTTCGACCACCGGGGAGCTGTTTTTT.

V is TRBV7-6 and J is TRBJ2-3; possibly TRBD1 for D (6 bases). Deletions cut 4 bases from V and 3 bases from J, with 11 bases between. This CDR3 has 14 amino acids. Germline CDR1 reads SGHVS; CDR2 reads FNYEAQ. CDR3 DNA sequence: TGTGCCAGCAGCTCCGGACAGTTTACAGATACGCAGTATTTT. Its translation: CASSSGQFTDTQYF.

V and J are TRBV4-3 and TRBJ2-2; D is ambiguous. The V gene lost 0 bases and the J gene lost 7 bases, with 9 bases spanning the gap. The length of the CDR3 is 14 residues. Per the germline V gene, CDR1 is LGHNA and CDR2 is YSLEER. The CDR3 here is CASSQDPQDGELFF. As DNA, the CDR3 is TGCGCCAGCAGCCAAGACCCCCAGGACGGGGAGCTGTTTTTT.

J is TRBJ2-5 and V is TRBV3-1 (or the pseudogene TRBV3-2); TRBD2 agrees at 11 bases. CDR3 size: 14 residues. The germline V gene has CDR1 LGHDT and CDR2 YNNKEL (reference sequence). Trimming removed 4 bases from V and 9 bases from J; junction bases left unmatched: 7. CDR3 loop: CASSLSGGEKAQYF. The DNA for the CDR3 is TGTGCCAGCAGCCTTAGCGGGGGGGAAAAGGCCCAGTACTTC.

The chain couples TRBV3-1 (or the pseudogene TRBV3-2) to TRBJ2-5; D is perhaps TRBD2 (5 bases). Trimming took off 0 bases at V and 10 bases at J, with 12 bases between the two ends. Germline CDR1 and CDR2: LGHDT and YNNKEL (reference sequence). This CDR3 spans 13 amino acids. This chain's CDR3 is CASSQESPGVQYF. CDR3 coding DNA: TGTGCCAGCAGCCAAGAATCCCCCGGGGTCCAGTACTTC.

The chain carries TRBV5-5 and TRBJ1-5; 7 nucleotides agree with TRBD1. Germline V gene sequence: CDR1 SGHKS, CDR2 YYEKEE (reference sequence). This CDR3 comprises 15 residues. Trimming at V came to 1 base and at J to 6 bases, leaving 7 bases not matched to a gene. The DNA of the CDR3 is TGTGCCAGCAGCTTGACCATCAGGGGGAGTCAGCCCCAGCATTTT. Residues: CASSLTIRGSQPQHF.

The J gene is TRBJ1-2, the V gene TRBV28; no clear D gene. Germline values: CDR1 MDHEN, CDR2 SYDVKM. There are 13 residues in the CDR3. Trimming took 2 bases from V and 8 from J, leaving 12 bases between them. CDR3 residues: CASSLPGGGGYTF. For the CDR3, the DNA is TGTGCCAGCAGTTTACCCGGAGGAGGCGGCTACACCTTC.